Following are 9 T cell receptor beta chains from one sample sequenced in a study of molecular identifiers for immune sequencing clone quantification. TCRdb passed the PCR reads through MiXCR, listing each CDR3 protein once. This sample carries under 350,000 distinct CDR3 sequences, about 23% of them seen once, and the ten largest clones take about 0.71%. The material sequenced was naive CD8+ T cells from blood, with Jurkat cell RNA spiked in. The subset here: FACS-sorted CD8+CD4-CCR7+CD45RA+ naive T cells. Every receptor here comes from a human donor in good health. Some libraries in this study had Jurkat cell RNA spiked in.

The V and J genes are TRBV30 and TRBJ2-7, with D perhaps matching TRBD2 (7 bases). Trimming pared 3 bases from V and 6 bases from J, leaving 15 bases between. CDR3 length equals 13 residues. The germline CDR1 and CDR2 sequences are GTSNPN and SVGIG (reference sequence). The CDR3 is CAWRLRGGPEQYF. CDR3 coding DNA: TGTGCCTGGAGACTTAGGGGGGGGCCCGAGCAGTACTTC.

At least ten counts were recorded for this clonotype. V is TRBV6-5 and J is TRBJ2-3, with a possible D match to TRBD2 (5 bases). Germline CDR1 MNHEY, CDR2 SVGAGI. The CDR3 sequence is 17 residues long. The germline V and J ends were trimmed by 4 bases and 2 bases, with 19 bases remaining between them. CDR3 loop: CASSLLPDSPLTDTQYF. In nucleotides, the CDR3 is TGTGCCAGCAGTTTACTTCCGGACTCACCTCTCACAGATACGCAGTATTTT.

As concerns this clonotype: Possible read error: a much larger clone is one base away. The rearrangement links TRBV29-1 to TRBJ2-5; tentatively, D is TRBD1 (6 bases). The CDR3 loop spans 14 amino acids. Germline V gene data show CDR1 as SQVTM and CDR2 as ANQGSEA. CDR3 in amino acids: CSVIRTVLQEPQYF. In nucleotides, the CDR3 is TGCAGCGTGATCAGGACAGTTCTCCAAGAGCCCCAGTACTTC.

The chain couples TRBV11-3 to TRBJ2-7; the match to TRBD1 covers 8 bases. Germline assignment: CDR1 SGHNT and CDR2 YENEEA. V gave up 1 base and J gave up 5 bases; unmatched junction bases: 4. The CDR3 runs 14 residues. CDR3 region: CASSLGQGQDEQYF. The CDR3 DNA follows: TGTGCCAGCAGCTTAGGACAGGGGCAAGACGAGCAGTACTTC.

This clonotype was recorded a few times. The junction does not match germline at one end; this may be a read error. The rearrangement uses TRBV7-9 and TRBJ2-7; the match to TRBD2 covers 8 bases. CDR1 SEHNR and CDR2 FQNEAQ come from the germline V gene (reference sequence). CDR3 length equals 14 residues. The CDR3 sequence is CAGSTGLVTYEQYF. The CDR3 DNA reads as TGTGCCGGCAGCACGGGACTAGTTACCTACGAGCAGTACTTC.

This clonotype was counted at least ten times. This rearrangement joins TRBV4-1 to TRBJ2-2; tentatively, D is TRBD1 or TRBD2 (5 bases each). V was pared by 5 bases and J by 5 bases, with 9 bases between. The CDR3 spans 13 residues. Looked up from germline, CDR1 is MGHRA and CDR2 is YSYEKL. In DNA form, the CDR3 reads TGCGCCAGCAGCACGGGGCTAACCGGGGAGCTGTTTTTT. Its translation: CASSTGLTGELFF.

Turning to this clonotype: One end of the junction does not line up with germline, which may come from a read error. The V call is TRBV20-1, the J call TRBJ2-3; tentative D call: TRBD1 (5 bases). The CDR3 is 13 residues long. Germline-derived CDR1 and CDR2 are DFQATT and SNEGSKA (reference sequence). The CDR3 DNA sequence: TGCAGTGCTAGAGCAGGGCTGGCAGATGCGCAGTATTTT. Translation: CSARAGLADAQYF.

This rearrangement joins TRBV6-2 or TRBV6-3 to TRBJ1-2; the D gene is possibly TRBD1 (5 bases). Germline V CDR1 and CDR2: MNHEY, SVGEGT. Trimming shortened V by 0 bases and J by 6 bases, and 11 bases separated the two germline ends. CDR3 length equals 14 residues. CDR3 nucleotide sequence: TGTGCCAGCAGTTACTCGCCGGGGGGTGATGGCTACACCTTC. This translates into CASSYSPGGDGYTF.

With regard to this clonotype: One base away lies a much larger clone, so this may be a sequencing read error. CDR3 protein: CSAEVRETEAFF. The DNA for the CDR3 is TGCAGCGCTGAGGTGAGGGAGACTGAAGCTTTCTTT. V usage is TRBV29-1 and J usage is TRBJ1-1; D call uncertain. This CDR3 spans 12 amino acids. The V gene's germline CDR1 is SQVTM and CDR2 ANQGSEA. Trimming took off 7 bases at V and 5 bases at J, with 14 bases between the two ends. The variable domain in full, with the rest retrieved from reference TRBV29-1 and TRBJ1-1, is SAVISQKPSRDICQRGTSLTIQCQVDSQVTMMFWYRQQPGQSLTLIATANQGSEATYESGFVIDKFPISRPNLTFSTLTVSNMSPEDSSIYLCSAEVRETEAFFGQGTRLTVV.